This entry features one TCR beta chain sequence. Its target is not known. The germline CDR1 and CDR2 sequences are ENHRY and SYGVKD. V lost 0 bases and J lost 5; bases outside the gene matches: 14. The CDR3 covers 19 residues. Enrollment shut out patients with autoimmune disease history or systemic immunosuppression. Sequencing was performed with immunoSEQ multiplex PCR; in TCRdb, only in-frame clones are kept and a portion is missing. Of 65,000 to 75,000 clones in the sample, 85% were seen once. This sample is drawn from a study of OX40 agonist ivuxolimab in advanced cancers. General study findings and limits: Blood T cells, both CD4+ and CD8+, expanded clonally by week 6 at 0.1 to 3.0 mg/kg.

This chain joins TRBV10-3 and TRBJ2-3, with TRBD2 identical over 10 bases. The sequence derives from an adult with an advanced solid tumor such as melanoma, head and neck, liver or kidney cancer. The sequenced sample was CD4+ or CD8+ T cells sorted from blood, obtained in a trial of the OX40 agonist ivuxolimab. This chain's CDR3 is CAISESFESGGAKRDTQYF. The DNA for the CDR3 is TGTGCCATCAGTGAGTCGTTTGAGAGCGGGGGGGCCAAGCGAGATACGCAGTATTTT.